The entry below describes one T cell receptor (beta chain). The sample belongs to a study of blood T cells in healthy people across ages. Trimming shortened V by 6 bases and J by 1 base, and 17 bases separated the two germline ends. Germline V gene data show CDR1 as MNHEY and CDR2 as SMNVEV (reference sequence). The CDR3 is 16 amino acids. Alongside a J-beta primer mix, a sample-barcoded 5' primer served in a second PCR lasting roughly 6 to 11 cycles. TCRdb reanalysed the 5' RACE reads using MiXCR and keeps one entry per CDR3 protein. This table has about 800,000 distinct CDR3 sequences, approximately 25% appearing once. These data also formed part of another study, on T cells of mothers and their children.

The sequence came from a boy under 18 in good health. The rearrangement joins TRBV27 to TRBJ2-3; maybe TRBD2 (6 bases). The sequencing sample was made of blood. The CDR3 loop is CASRLRATGGTDTQYF. As DNA, the CDR3 is TGTGCCAGCAGATTACGGGCGACGGGGGGCACAGATACGCAGTATTTT.